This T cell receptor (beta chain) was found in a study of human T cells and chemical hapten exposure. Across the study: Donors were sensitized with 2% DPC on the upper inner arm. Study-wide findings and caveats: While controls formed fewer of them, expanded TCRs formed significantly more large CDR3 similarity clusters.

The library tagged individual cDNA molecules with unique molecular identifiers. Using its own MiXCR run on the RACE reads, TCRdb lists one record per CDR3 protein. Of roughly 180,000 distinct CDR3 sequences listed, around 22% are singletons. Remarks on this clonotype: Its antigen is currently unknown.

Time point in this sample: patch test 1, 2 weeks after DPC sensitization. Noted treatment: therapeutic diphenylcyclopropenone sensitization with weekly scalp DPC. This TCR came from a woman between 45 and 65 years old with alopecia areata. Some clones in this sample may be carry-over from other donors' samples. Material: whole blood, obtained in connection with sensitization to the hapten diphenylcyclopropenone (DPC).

The CDR3 DNA sequence: TGTGCCAGCAGCTTAGTTCGAGGGGACCCTGAAGCTTTCTTT. Amino acid sequence: CASSLVRGDPEAFF. The chain carries TRBV11-3 and TRBJ1-1, with D possibly being TRBD1 (5 bases). Germline V gene sequence: CDR1 SGHNT, CDR2 YENEEA. The CDR3 has 14 amino acids. Deletions cut 1 base from V and 6 bases from J, with 12 bases between. Using reference TRBV11-3 and TRBJ1-1 for the parts outside the CDR3, the full variable domain is EAGVVQSPRYKIIEKKQPVAFWCNPISGHNTLYWYLQNLGQGPELLIRYENEEAVDDSQLPKDRFSAERLKGVDSTLKIQPAELGDSAVYLCASSLVRGDPEAFFGQGTRLTVV.